This entry features one TCR beta chain sequence. Data came from immunoSEQ multiplex PCR; TCRdb stores just in-frame clones and leaves some out. The sample holds 180,000 or so clones; around 83% are singletons and the top ten take about 0.95%. Germline V gives CDR1 LNHDA, CDR2 SQIVND (reference sequence). CDR3 size: 15 residues. V lost 4 bases and J lost 4, with 16 bases in between. The sample originates from a study of blood T cell repertoires in COVID-19. About the study: Samples taken during acute and convalescent COVID-19 were collected in the United States, Italy and Spain.

Sequencing used peripheral blood. The chain employs TRBV19 and TRBJ1-2; D remains ambiguous. The sequence was collected from a man younger than 35 with acute or convalescent COVID-19. The chain's CDR3 is CASSKREDLGYGYTF. In DNA form, the CDR3 reads TGTGCCAGTAGTAAGAGAGAGGATTTGGGCTATGGCTACACCTTC.